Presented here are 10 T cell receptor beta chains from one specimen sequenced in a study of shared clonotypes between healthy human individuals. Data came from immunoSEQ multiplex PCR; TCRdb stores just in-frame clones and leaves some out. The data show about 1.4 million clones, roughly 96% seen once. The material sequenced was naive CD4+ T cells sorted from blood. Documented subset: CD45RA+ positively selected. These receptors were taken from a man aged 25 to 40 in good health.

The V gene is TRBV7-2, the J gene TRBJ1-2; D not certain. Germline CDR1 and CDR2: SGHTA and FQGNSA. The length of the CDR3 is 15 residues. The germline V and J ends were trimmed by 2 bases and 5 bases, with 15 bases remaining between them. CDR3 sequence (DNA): TGTGCCAGCAGCTTAAATAATGGCCGACTGTATGGCTACACCTTC. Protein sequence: CASSLNNGRLYGYTF.

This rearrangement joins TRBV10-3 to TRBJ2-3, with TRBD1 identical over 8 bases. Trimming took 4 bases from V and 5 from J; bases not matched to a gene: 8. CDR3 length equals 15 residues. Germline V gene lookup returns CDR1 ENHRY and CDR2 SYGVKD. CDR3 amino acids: CAISGGQGRGDTQYF. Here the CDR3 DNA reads TGTGCCATCAGTGGTGGACAGGGCAGGGGAGATACGCAGTATTTT.

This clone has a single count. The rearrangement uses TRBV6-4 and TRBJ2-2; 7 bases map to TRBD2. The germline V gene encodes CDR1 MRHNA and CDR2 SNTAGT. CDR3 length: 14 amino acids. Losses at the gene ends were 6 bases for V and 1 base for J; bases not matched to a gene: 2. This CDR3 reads CASRLAQNTGELFF. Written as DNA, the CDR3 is TGTGCCAGCAGACTAGCGCAGAACACCGGGGAGCTGTTTTTT.

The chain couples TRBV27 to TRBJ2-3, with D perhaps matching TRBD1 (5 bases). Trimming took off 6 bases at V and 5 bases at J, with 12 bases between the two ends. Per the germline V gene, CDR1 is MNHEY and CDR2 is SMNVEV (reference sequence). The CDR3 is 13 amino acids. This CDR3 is CASSQRGLDTQYF. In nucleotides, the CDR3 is TGTGCCAGCAGCCAAAGGGGTTTAGATACGCAGTATTTT.

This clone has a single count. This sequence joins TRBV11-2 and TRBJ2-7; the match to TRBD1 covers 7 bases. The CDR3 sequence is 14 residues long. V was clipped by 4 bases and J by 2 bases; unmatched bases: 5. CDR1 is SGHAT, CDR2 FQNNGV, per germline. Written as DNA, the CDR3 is TGTGCCAGCAGCTCTCTCGGGACAGCCTACGAGCAGTACTTC. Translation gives CASSSLGTAYEQYF.

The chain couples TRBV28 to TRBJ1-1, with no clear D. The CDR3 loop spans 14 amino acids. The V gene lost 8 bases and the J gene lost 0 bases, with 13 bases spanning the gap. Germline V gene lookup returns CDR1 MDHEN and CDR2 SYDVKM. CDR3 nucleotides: TGTGCCAGCGCCCCCTCGCCAGTGAACACTGAAGCTTTCTTT. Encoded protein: CASAPSPVNTEAFF.

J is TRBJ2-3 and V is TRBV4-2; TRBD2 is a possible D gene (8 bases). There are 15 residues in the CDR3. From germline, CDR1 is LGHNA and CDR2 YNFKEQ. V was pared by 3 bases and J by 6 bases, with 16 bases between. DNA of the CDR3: TGTGCCAGCAGCCAGGGACTAGGGGGCTGGGATACGCAGTATTTT. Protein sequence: CASSQGLGGWDTQYF.

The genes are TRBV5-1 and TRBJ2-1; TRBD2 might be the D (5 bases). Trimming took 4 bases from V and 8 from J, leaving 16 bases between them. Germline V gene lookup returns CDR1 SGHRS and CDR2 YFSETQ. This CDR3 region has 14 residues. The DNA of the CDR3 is TGCGCCAGCAGCCCCGGACTTCCTGGCGATGAGCAGTTCTTC. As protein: CASSPGLPGDEQFF.

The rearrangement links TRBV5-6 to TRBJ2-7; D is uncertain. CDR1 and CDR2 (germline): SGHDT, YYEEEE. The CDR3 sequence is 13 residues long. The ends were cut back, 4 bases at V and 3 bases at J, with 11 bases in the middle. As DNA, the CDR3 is TGTGCCAGCAGCCGAACACACGACTACGAGCAGTACTTC. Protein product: CASSRTHDYEQYF.

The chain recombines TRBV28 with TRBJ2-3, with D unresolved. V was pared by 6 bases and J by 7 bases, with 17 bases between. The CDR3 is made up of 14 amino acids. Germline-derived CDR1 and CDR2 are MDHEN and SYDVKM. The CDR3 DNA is TGTGCCAGCAGCCCAACATCACCAGAGTATACGCAGTATTTT. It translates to CASSPTSPEYTQYF.